This T cell receptor (beta chain) appears in the sequencing data of a study of T cells expressing NK-cell markers. Germline V gives CDR1 MRHNA, CDR2 SNTAGT. The CDR3 totals 18 residues. UMIs accompanied the 5'RACE template switching by which TCR beta cDNA was made. TCRdb re-called the 5' RACE reads and gives one entry per CDR3 protein, without DNA. This repertoire comprises some 500,000 distinct CDR3 sequences; its ten largest clones make up approximately 1.4%. This TCR was recovered from a woman aged 45-65 years in good health. This chain uses TRBV6-4 with TRBJ2-1; TCRdb's D gene call, TRBD2, goes unchecked for lack of DNA. Sequences were obtained from blood T cells: a sorted CD56 or NKG2C T cell subset, CD4+ or CD8+ T cells, or bulk PBMC T cells (not recorded which). Here the CDR3 reads CASRPGTSASRWYNEQFF.